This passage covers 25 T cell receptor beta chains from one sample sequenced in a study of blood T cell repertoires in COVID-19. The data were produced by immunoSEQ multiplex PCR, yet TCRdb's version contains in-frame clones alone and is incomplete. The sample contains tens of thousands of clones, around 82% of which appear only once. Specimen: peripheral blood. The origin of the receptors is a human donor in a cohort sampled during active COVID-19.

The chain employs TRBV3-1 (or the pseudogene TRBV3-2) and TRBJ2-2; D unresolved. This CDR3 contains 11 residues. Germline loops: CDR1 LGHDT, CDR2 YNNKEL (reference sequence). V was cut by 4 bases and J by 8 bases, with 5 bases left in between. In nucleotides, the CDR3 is TGTGCCAGCAGCCTTTCGGGGGAGCTGTTTTTT. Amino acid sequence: CASSLSGELFF.

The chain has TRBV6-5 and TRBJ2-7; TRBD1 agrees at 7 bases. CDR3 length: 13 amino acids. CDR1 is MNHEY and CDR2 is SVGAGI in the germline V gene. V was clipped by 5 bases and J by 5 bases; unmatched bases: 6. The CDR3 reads CASSHGQENEQYF. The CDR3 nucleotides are TGTGCCAGCAGTCATGGACAGGAGAACGAGCAGTACTTC.

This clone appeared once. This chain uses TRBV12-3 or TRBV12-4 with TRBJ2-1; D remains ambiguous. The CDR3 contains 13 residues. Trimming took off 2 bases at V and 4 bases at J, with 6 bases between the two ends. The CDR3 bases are TGTGCCAGCAGTTTAATCCAGTACAATGAGCAGTTCTTC. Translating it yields CASSLIQYNEQFF.

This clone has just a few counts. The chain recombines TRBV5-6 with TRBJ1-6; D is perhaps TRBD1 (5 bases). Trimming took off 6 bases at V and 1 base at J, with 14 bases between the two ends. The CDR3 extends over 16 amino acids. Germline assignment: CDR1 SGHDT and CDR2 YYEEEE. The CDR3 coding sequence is TGTGCCAGCAACTCGGGGGGTTCGTCCTATAATTCACCCCTCCACTTT. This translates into CASNSGGSSYNSPLHF.

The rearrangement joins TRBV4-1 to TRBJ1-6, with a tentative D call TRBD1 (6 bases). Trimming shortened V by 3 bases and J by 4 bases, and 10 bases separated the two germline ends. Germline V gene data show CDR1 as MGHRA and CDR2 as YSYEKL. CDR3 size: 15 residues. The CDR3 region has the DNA TGCGCCAGCAGCCACGCCGACAGGTATAATTCACCCCTCCACTTT. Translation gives CASSHADRYNSPLHF.

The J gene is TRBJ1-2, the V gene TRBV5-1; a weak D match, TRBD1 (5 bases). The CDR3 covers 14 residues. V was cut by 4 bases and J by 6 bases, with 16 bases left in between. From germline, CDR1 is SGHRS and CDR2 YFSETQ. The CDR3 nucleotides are TGCGCCAGCAGCGGCGGGGGGAGTCAGAATGGCTACACCTTC. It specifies CASSGGGSQNGYTF.

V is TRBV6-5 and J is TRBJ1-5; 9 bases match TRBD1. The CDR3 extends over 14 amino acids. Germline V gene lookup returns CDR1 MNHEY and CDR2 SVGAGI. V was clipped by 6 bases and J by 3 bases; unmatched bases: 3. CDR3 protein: CASRGDRANQPQHF. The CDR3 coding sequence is TGTGCCAGCAGAGGGGACAGGGCCAATCAGCCCCAGCATTTT.

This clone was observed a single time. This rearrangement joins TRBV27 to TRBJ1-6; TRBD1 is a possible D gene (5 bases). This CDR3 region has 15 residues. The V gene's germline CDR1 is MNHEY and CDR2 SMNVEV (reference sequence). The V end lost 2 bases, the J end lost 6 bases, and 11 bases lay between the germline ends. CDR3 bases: TGTGCCAGCAGTTTAGGTGCGGGGGTTAATTCACCCCTCCACTTT. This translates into CASSLGAGVNSPLHF.

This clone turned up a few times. For the CDR3, the DNA is TGTGCCACCGGAGATGGTCCCGGGGAGCTGTTTTTT. It translates to CATGDGPGELFF. V usage is TRBV24-1 and J usage is TRBJ2-2; D unresolved. The V gene lost 9 bases and the J gene lost 6 bases, with 10 bases spanning the gap. The germline CDR1 and CDR2 sequences are KGHDR and SFDVKD. The CDR3 loop spans 12 amino acids.

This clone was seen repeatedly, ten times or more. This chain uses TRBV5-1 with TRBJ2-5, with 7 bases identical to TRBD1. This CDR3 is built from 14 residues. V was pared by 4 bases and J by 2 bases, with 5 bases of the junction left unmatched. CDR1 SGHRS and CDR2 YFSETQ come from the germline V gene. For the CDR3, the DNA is TGCGCCAGCAGCCTGGGGGACAGTCAAGAGACCCAGTACTTC. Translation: CASSLGDSQETQYF.

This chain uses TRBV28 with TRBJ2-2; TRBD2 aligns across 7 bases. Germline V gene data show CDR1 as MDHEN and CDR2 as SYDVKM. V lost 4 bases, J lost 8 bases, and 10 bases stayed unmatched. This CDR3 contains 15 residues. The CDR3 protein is CASSSSGLVTGELFF. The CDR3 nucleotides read TGTGCCAGCAGTTCCTCAGGACTAGTAACTGGGGAGCTGTTTTTT.

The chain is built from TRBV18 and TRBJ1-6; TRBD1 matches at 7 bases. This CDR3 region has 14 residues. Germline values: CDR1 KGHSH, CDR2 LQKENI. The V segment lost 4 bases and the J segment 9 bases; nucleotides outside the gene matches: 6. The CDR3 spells CASSREGAGSPLHF. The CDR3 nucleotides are TGTGCCAGCTCACGAGAGGGGGCAGGTTCACCCCTCCACTTT. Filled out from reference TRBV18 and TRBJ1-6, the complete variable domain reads NAGVMQNPRHLVRRRGQEARLRCSPMKGHSHVYWYRQLPEEGLKFMVYLQKENIIDESGMPKERFSAEFPKEGPSILRIQQVVRGDSAAYFCASSREGAGSPLHFGNGTRLTVT.

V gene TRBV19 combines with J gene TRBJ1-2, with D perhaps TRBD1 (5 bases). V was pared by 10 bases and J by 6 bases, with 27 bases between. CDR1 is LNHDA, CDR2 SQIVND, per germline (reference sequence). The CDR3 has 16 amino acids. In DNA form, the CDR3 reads TGTGCCACTTCATTCACCGGGGGTGCAGCGGGGGATGGCTACACCTTC. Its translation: CATSFTGGAAGDGYTF.

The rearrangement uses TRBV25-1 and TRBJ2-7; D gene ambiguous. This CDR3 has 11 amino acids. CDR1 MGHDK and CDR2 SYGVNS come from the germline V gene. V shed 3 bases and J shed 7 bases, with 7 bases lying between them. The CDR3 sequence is CASSDIGEQYF. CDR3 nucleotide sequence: TGTGCCAGCAGTGACATCGGGGAGCAGTACTTC.

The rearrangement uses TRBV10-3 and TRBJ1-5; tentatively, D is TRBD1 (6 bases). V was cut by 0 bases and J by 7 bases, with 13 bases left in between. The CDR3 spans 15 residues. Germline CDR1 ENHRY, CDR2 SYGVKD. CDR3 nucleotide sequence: TGTGCCATCAGTGAGTCGGGAGGGGGGAGGCAGCCCCAGCATTTT. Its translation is CAISESGGGRQPQHF.

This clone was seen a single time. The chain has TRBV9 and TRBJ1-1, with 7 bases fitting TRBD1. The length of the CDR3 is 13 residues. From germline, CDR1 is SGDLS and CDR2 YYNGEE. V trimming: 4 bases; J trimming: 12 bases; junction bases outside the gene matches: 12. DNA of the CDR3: TGTGCCAGCAGCCGTTCATTTTCAGGGGGAACTTTCTTT. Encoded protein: CASSRSFSGGTFF.

The CDR3, as DNA: TGTGCCAGCAGCTTGGAGACAGGGGGGCAGCCCCAGCATTTT. Protein sequence: CASSLETGGQPQHF. The rearrangement links TRBV5-5 to TRBJ1-5; 9 bases are a match to TRBD1. J gave up 7 bases and V 0 bases, and 2 bases lay outside the gene matches. Germline V lookup: CDR1 SGHKS, CDR2 YYEKEE (reference sequence). The CDR3 contains 14 residues.

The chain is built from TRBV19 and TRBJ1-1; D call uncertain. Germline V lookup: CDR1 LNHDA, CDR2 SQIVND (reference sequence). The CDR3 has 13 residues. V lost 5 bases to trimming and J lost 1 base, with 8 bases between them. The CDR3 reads CASSLRGNTEAFF. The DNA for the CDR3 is TGTGCCAGTAGTCTCCGGGGGAACACTGAAGCTTTCTTT.

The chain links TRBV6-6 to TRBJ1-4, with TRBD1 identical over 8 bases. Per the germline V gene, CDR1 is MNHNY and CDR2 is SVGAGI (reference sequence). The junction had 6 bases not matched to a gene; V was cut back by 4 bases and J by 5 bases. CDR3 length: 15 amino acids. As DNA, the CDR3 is TGTGCCAGCAGTTCGCCGACAGGGGAGAATGAAAAACTGTTTTTT. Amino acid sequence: CASSSPTGENEKLFF.

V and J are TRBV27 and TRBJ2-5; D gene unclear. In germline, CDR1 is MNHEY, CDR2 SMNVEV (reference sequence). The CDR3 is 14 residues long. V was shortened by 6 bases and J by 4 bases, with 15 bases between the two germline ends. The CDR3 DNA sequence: TGTGCCAGCAGCCTAGAGCCCACCCCAGAGACCCAGTACTTC. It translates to CASSLEPTPETQYF.

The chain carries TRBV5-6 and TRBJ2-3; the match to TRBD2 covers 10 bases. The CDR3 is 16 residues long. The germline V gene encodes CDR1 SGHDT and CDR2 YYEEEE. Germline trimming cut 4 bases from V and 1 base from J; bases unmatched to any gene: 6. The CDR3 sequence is CASSRYGTSGTDTQYF. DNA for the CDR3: TGTGCCAGCAGCAGGTACGGGACTAGCGGCACAGATACGCAGTATTTT.

CDR3 residues: CASSLLGGGRYEQYF. The CDR3 coding sequence is TGTGCCAGCAGCTTGTTGGGAGGGGGAAGGTACGAGCAGTACTTC. V usage is TRBV5-6 and J usage is TRBJ2-7, with D possibly TRBD2 on 7 matching bases. CDR3 length: 15 amino acids. Germline V gene lookup returns CDR1 SGHDT and CDR2 YYEEEE. V dropped 1 base and J dropped 4 bases, with 15 bases sitting between them.

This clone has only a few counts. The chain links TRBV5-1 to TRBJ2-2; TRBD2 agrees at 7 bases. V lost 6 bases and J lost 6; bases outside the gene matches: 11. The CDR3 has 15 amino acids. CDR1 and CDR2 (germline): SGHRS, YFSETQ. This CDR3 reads CASTLGLVEAGELFF. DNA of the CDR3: TGCGCCAGCACCCTAGGACTAGTTGAAGCCGGGGAGCTGTTTTTT.

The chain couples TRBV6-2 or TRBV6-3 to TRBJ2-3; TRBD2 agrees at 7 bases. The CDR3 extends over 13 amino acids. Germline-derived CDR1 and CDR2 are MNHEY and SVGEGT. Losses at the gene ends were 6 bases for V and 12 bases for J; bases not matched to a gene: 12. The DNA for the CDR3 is TGTGCCAGCAGCCCCGCCGGGACTACCCATCAGTATTTT. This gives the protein CASSPAGTTHQYF.

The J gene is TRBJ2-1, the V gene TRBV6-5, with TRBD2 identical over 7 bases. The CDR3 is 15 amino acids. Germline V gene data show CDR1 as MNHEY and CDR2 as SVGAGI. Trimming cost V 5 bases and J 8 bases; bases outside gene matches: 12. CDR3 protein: CASSPTSASRYEQFF. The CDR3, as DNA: TGTGCCAGCAGTCCTACTAGCGCATCCCGGTATGAGCAGTTCTTC.